The 3 T cell receptor beta chains listed next were all sequenced from one sample in a study of T cells in Graves' hyperthyroidism and ophthalmopathy. From RNA transcripts, TCR beta CDR3 regions were amplified. RT-PCR in the first round (using the HTBI primer set) targeted the TCR CDR3. In TCRdb, the multiplex PCR reads were re-called with MiXCR into one record per CDR3 protein. Here the sample spans about 250,000 distinct CDR3 sequences, over 20% being singletons. The material sequenced was blood. Receptors were obtained from a woman aged 40 to 55 with Graves' ophthalmopathy.

This clonotype was seen a few times. The chain recombines TRBV6-1 with TRBJ1-5; a weak D match, TRBD1 (6 bases). Per germline, CDR1 MNHNS and CDR2 SASEGT. This CDR3 is 14 amino acids long. Trimming removed 7 bases at V and 6 bases at J, with 16 bases between. The DNA of the CDR3 is TGTGCCAGCACCCCGTCACAGGGTCGTCAGCCCCAGCATTTT. Translated: CASTPSQGRQPQHF.

This clonotype was observed many times. The chain is built from TRBV5-4 and TRBJ2-7, with a possible D match to TRBD1 (6 bases). This CDR3 region has 16 residues. CDR1 and CDR2 (germline): SGHNT, YYREEE (reference sequence). V lost 4 bases and J 2 bases, leaving 19 bases between the germline ends. DNA for the CDR3: TGTGCCAGCAGCGAAGGGGGAGCGGCTAGTCCCTACGAGCAGTACTTC. Protein product: CASSEGGAASPYEQYF.

This clonotype was counted ten times or more. This chain uses TRBV12-3 or TRBV12-4 with TRBJ2-5; tentatively, D is TRBD1 or TRBD2 (5 bases each). The CDR3 runs 13 residues. The ends were cut back, 5 bases at V and 4 bases at J, with 11 bases in the middle. Written as DNA, the CDR3 is TGTGCCAGCAGTCCCAGGGACGGAGAGACCCAGTACTTC. It is translated as CASSPRDGETQYF.